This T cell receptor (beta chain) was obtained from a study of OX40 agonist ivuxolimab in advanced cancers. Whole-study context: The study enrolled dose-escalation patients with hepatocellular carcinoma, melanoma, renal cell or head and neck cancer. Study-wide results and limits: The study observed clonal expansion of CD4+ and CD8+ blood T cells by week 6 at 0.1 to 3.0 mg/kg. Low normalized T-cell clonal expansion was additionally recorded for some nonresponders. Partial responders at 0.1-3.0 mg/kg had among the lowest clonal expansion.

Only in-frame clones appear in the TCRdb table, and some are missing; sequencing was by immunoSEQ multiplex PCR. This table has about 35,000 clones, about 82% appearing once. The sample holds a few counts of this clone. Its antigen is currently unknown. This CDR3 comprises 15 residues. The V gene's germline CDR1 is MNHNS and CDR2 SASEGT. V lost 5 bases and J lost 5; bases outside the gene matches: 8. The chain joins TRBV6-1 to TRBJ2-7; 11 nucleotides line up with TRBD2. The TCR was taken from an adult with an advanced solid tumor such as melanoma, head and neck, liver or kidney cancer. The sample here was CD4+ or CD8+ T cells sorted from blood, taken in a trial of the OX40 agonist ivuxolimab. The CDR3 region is CASSPLAGEGNEQYF. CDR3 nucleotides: TGTGCCAGCAGTCCACTAGCGGGAGAGGGCAACGAGCAGTACTTC.